This T cell receptor beta chain was documented in a study of CD8 T cells in Susac syndrome. Study-wide findings and caveats: A relatively small number of individuals underwent TCR sequencing and HLA analysis.

About this clonotype itself: What it binds is not known.

This CDR3 has 17 amino acids. CDR1 LGHDT and CDR2 YNNKEL come from the germline V gene (reference sequence). Between the trimmed V and J ends, which lost 0 bases and 2 bases, there was a span of 14 bases. After extraction with the RNeasy kit, roughly 0.45 to 1 ug of the RNA was reverse transcribed using random hexamers. Across 54 Vbeta and 13 Jbeta, TCR beta CDR3 was amplified with immunoSEQ multiplex PCR. TCRdb analysed the immunoSEQ multiplex PCR reads with MiXCR anew, one entry per CDR3 protein. The sample lists over 200,000 distinct CDR3 sequences; about 95% were seen once. Peripheral blood CD8+ and CD4+ T cells were profiled by TCR beta sequencing. The multiple sclerosis controls were treatment-naive patients, and their relapsing-remitting disease was stable or active.

J is TRBJ2-1 and V is TRBV3-1, with D perhaps assigned TRBD1 or TRBD2 (6 bases each). The receptor was isolated from a human donor with multiple sclerosis. The sample comprised CD4+ T cells from PBMCs. CDR3 sequence reads: CASSQEGGRGPYNEQFF. The DNA of the CDR3 is TGTGCCAGCAGCCAAGAGGGAGGACGGGGGCCCTACAATGAGCAGTTCTTC.